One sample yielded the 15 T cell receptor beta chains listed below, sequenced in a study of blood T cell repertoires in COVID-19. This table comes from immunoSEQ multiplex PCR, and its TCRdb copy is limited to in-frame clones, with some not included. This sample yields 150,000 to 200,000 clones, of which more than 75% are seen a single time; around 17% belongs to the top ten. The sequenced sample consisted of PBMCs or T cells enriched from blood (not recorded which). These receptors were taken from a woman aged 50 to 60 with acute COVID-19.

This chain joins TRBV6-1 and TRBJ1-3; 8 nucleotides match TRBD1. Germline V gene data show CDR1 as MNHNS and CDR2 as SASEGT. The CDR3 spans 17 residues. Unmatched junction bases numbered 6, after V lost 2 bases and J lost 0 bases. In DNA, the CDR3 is TGTGCCAGCAGTGAATGGGGACAGGAAATCTCTGGAAACACCATATATTTT. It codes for CASSEWGQEISGNTIYF.

The CDR3 loop reads CASSQVVETQYF. CDR3 sequence (DNA): TGTGCCAGCAGCCAAGTCGTAGAGACCCAGTACTTC. The rearrangement links TRBV14 to TRBJ2-5; D is unclear. Trimming removed 1 base from V and 4 bases from J, with 4 bases in between. The V gene's germline CDR1 is SGHDN and CDR2 FVKESK. The CDR3 consists of 12 residues.

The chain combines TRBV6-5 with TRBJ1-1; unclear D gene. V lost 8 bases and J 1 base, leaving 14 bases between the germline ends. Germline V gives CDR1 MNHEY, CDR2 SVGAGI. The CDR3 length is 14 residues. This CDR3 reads CASGLPGQNTEAFF. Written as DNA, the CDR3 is TGTGCCAGCGGCCTGCCGGGTCAGAACACTGAAGCTTTCTTT.

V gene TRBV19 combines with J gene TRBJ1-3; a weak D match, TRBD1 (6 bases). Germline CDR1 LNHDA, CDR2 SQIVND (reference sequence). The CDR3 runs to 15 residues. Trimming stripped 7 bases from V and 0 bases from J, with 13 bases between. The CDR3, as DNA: TGTGCCAGTATGATGACAGGCCGCTCTGGAAACACCATATATTTT. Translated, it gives CASMMTGRSGNTIYF. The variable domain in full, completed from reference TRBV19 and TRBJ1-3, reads DGGITQSPKYLFRKEGQNVTLSCEQNLNHDAMYWYRQDPGQGLRLIYYSQIVNDFQKGDIAEGYSVSREKKESFPLTVTSAQKNPTAFYLCASMMTGRSGNTIYFGEGSWLTVV.

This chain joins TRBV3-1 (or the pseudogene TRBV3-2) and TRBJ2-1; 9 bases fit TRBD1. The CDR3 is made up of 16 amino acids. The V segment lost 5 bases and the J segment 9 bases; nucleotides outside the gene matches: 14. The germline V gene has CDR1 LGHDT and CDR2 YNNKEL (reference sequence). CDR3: CASSIRRDRVQGEQFF. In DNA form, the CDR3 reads TGTGCCAGCAGCATCCGCCGGGACAGGGTTCAGGGTGAGCAGTTCTTC.

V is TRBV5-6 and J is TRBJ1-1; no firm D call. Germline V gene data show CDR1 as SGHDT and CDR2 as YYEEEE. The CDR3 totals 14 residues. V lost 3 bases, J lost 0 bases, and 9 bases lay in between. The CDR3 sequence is CASSWSRMNTEAFF. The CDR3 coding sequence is TGTGCCAGCAGCTGGAGCCGAATGAACACTGAAGCTTTCTTT. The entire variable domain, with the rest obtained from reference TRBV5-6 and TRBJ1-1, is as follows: DAGVTQSPTHLIKTRGQQVTLRCSPKSGHDTVSWYQQALGQGPQFIFQYYEEEERQRGNFPDRFSGHQFPNYSSELNVNALLLGDSALYLCASSWSRMNTEAFFGQGTRLTVV.

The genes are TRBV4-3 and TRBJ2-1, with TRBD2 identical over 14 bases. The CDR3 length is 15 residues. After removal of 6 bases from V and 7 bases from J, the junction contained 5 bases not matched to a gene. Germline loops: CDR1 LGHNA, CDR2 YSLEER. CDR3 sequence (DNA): TGCGCCAGCAGGGGACTAGCGGGGGACTCAAATGAGCAGTTCTTC. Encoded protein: CASRGLAGDSNEQFF.

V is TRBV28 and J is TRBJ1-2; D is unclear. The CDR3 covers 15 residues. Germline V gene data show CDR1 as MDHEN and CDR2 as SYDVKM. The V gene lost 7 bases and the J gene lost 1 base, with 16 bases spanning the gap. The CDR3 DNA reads TGTGCCAGCATTGCCGGAGAACGGAATAACTATGGCTACACCTTC. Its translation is CASIAGERNNYGYTF.

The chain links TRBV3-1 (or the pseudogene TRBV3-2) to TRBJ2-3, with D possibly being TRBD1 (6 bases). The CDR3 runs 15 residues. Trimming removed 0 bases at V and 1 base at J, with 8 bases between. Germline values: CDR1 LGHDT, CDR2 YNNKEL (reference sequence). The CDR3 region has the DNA TGTGCCAGCAGCCAAGAGGGGGCCCGCACAGATACGCAGTATTTT. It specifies CASSQEGARTDTQYF.

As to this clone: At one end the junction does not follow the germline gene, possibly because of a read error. The CDR3: CASSPPTRSNSEAFF. In nucleotides, the CDR3 is TGTGCCAGCTCACCGCCGACAAGGTCTAACAGTGAAGCTTTCTTT. The chain joins TRBV18 to TRBJ1-1; unclear D gene. Looked up from germline, CDR1 is KGHSH and CDR2 is LQKENI. The CDR3 extends over 15 amino acids.

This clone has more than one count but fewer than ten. CDR3 region: CASSISGQGSRSEAFF. For the CDR3, the DNA is TGCGCCAGCAGCATATCGGGACAGGGGTCCCGCAGCGAAGCTTTCTTT. The rearrangement joins TRBV5-1 to TRBJ1-1, with 10 bases identical to TRBD1. Germline assignment: CDR1 SGHRS and CDR2 YFSETQ. The CDR3 totals 16 residues. The trim removed 4 bases at V and 8 bases at J, leaving 14 bases unmatched. The variable domain in full, with the rest retrieved from reference TRBV5-1 and TRBJ1-1, is KAGVTQTPRYLIKTRGQQVTLSCSPISGHRSVSWYQQTPGQGLQFLFEYFSETQRNKGNFPGRFSGRQFSNSRSEMNVSTLELGDSALYLCASSISGQGSRSEAFFGQGTRLTVV.

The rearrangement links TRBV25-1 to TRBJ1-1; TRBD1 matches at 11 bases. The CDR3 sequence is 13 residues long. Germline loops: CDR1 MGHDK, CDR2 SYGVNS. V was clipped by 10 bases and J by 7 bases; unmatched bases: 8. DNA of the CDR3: TGTGCCACCGGACAGGGGGCATCCCATGAAGCTTTCTTT. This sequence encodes CATGQGASHEAFF.

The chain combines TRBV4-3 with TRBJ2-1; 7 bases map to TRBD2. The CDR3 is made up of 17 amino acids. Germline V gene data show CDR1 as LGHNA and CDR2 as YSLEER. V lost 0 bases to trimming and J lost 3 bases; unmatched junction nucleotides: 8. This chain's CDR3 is CASSQEPFGGIYNEQFF. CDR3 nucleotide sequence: TGCGCCAGCAGCCAAGAACCCTTCGGGGGGATCTACAATGAGCAGTTCTTC.

In nucleotides, the CDR3 is TGTGCCAGCAGCCAACAGGGGCGAAGGGGAGGCTACACCTTC. Translation: CASSQQGRRGGYTF. This rearrangement joins TRBV3-1 (or the pseudogene TRBV3-2) to TRBJ1-2; tentatively, D is TRBD1 (6 bases). This CDR3 has 14 residues. Trimming pared 2 bases from V and 8 bases from J, leaving 15 bases between. The germline V gene encodes CDR1 LGHDT and CDR2 YNNKEL (reference sequence).

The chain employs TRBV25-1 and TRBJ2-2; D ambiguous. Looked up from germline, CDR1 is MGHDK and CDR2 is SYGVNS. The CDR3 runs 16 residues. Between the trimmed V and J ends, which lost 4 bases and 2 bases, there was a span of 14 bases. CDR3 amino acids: CASSGLGTPNTGELFF. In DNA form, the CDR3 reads TGTGCCAGCAGTGGGCTAGGAACCCCCAACACCGGGGAGCTGTTTTTT.